This T cell receptor beta chain was captured in a study of cytomegalovirus exposure and HLA in healthy donors. A multiplex PCR was run with 60 Vbeta primers and 13 Jbeta primers. The protocol was immunoSEQ multiplex PCR, while the TCRdb copy is restricted to in-frame clones and leaves out a portion. The table includes approximately 220,000 clones, 65% to 80% detected once. As concerns this clone: What it binds is not known.

Germline V gives CDR1 SGDLS, CDR2 YYNGEE. This CDR3 is 13 amino acids long. With 6 bases removed from V and 6 bases from J, the gap between germline ends came to 12 bases. Whole-study results and caveats: When analyzed later, the rates of TCR association showed variation by HLA locus, with DRB1 the most and HLA-C the fewest. In a later analysis, TCR beta V- and J-gene trimming showed a link to a missense DCLRE1C variant.

V is TRBV9 and J is TRBJ2-2, with D possibly being TRBD2 (6 bases). This clonotype was sampled from a girl between 2 and 10 years old in good health and CMV-seronegative. The source material was PBMCs. The CDR3 coding sequence is TGTGCCAGCACACGGGGCGGGGCCGGGGAGCTGTTTTTT. Translated: CASTRGGAGELFF.